Following are 5 T cell receptor beta chains from one sample sequenced in a study of cytomegalovirus exposure and HLA in healthy donors. TCRdb keeps only in-frame clones here, not all; method: immunoSEQ multiplex PCR. The sample contains more than 250,000 clones, about nine tenths of which appear only once. Sequencing input: PBMCs. These receptors were taken from a woman aged 25 to 39 in good health and CMV-seronegative.

This chain uses TRBV15 with TRBJ2-7; TRBD2 might be the D (5 bases). This CDR3 region has 13 residues. The V gene's germline CDR1 is LNHNV and CDR2 YYDKDF (reference sequence). Trimming stripped 0 bases from V and 3 bases from J, with 6 bases between. CDR3 amino acids: CATSRERVYEQYF. The CDR3 DNA is TGTGCCACCAGCAGAGAGAGGGTCTACGAGCAGTACTTC.

This clone was detected only once. The chain combines TRBV15 with TRBJ2-7; possibly TRBD2 for D (6 bases). V lost 6 bases to trimming and J lost 6 bases, with 18 bases between them. Germline V gene sequence: CDR1 LNHNV, CDR2 YYDKDF (reference sequence). This CDR3 has 14 amino acids. As DNA, the CDR3 is TGTGCCACCAGGAGGGGCGGGAAGTTAGGCGAGCAGTACTTC. This translates into CATRRGGKLGEQYF.

The chain has TRBV7-9 and TRBJ2-7; D possibly matches TRBD1 or TRBD2 (5 bases each). The CDR3 totals 14 residues. The germline V gene has CDR1 SEHNR and CDR2 FQNEAQ (reference sequence). The V end lost 1 base, the J end lost 7 bases, and 14 bases lay between the germline ends. CDR3 sequence (DNA): TGTGCCAGCAGCTTAGTGGGGGAGTCGGATGAGCAGTACTTC. The encoded protein is CASSLVGESDEQYF.

J is TRBJ2-7 and V is TRBV11-3; 9 positions agree with TRBD1. V lost 5 bases to trimming and J lost 3 bases; unmatched junction nucleotides: 11. This CDR3 contains 16 residues. Germline values: CDR1 SGHNT, CDR2 YENEEA. CDR3 bases: TGTGCCAGCAGCAAGAGAAGTGGGACAGGGAACTACGAGCAGTACTTC. It translates to CASSKRSGTGNYEQYF.

The chain links TRBV28 to TRBJ1-5; 10 bases are a match to TRBD1. This CDR3 contains 13 residues. Germline CDR1 reads MDHEN; CDR2 reads SYDVKM. J lost 4 bases, V lost 8 bases, and 2 bases had no gene match. Here the CDR3 DNA reads TGTGCCAGCGAGGACAGGGGGAATCAGCCCCAGCATTTT. This gives the protein CASEDRGNQPQHF.